This T cell receptor (beta chain) emerged from a study of shared T cell receptors in the human thymus. Data came from immunoSEQ multiplex PCR; TCRdb stores just in-frame clones and leaves some out. Of approximately 760,000 clones detected, over 75% appear once; the ten largest clones hold about 0.011%. V was clipped by 0 bases and J by 0 bases, with 12 bases between them. The CDR3 consists of 17 residues. Germline CDR1 is LGHNA and CDR2 is YNFKEQ. These data also formed part of another study, on human thymus T cells. That study adds: Thymus was obtained from resections taken during corrective heart surgery. Thymic as well as blood repertoires seemed to favor certain V and J genes unevenly.

This sequence joins TRBV4-2 and TRBJ1-3; D is uncertain. This TCR was sampled from a girl under three years old with a congenital heart defect. Sequences were obtained from thymocytes. In DNA, the CDR3 is TGTGCCAGCAGCCAAGAACCCGCGAGGATCTCTGGAAACACCATATATTTT. Its protein product is CASSQEPARISGNTIYF.